The present T cell receptor (beta chain) was sequenced within a study of OX40 agonist ivuxolimab in advanced cancers. About the study: Ivuxolimab, an agonist antibody against OX40 (CD134), was given to patients. Dose-escalation patients had hepatocellular carcinoma, melanoma, renal cell or head and neck cancer.

Concerning this clone: As yet, its antigen is unknown.

After removal of 0 bases from V and 16 bases from J, the junction contained 4 bases not matched to a gene. This CDR3 is 13 amino acids long. The germline V gene encodes CDR1 SGHAT and CDR2 FQNNGV. Study-wide points: The specificity for antigen of the expanded peripheral T cells was not determined.

Samples of blood were obtained at baseline, on cycle 4 day 1, and on cycle 7 day 1. This table comes from immunoSEQ multiplex PCR, and its TCRdb copy is limited to in-frame clones, with some not included. Seen here are roughly 59,000 clones, almost 95% observed once, and the top ten hold over 10%. V gene TRBV11-2 combines with J gene TRBJ2-1; 12 nucleotides line up with TRBD2. The receptor was isolated from an adult with an advanced solid tumor such as melanoma, head and neck, liver or kidney cancer. The sample was CD4+ or CD8+ T cells sorted from blood, taken in a trial of the OX40 agonist ivuxolimab. The CDR3 reads CASSLDLAGGRFF. In nucleotides, the CDR3 is TGTGCCAGCAGCTTAGACCTAGCGGGGGGGCGTTTCTTC.